The present entry profiles one TCR beta chain with its context. The data belong to a study of blood T cell repertoires in COVID-19. Across the whole study: Acute-phase and convalescent COVID-19 samples originated in the United States, Italy and Spain. PBMCs, B-cell-depleted T cells, or T cells were the source of the cDNA or gDNA that made up the material.

Sequencing was performed with immunoSEQ multiplex PCR; in TCRdb, only in-frame clones are kept and a portion is missing. Of some 150,000 clones in the sample, just over 85% were seen once. Germline CDR1 MGHRA, CDR2 YSYEKL. The CDR3 consists of 17 residues. Deletions cut 0 bases from V and 0 bases from J, with 12 bases between. The TCR was taken from a woman aged 60 to 75 with acute or convalescent COVID-19. Input material: peripheral blood. V and J are TRBV4-1 and TRBJ2-4, with a weak D call TRBD2 (6 bases). The CDR3 nucleotides read TGCGCCAGCAGCCAAGATTTCGGGGGTATAGCCAAAAACATTCAGTACTTC. This gives the protein CASSQDFGGIAKNIQYF.